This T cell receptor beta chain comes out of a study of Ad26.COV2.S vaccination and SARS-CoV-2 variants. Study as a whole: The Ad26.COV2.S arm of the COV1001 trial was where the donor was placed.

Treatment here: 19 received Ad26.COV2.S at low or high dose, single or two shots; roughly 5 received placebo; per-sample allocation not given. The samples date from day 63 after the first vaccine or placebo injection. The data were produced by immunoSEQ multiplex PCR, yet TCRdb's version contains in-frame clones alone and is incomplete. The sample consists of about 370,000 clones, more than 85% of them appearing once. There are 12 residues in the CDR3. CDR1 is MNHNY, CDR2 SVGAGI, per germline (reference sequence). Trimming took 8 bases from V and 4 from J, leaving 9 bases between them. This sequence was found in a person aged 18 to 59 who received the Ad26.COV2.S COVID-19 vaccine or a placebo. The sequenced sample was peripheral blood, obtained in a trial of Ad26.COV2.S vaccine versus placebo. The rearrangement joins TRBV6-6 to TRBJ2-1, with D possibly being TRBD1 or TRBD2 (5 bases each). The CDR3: CASRDGYNEQFF. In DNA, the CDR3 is TGTGCCAGCCGGGACGGATACAATGAGCAGTTCTTC.